This TCR beta chain was profiled in a study of blood T cell repertoires in COVID-19. In the study overall: The United States, Italy and Spain provided the acute and convalescent COVID-19 samples. In each case, the material was cDNA or gDNA derived from T cells, B-cell-depleted T cells, or PBMCs.

Methods used by the authors: The authors estimated nucleated cell counts from reference gene primer amplification. Assay: immunoSEQ multiplex PCR; the TCRdb copy retains only in-frame clones and omits some. The V and J calls and the clone size are those of that table, but D and trimming were determined from the DNA. The table lists about 200,000 clones, around 82% of them singletons. Germline V CDR1 and CDR2: SGHRS, YFSETQ. The CDR3 is 17 residues long. J was trimmed by 5 bases and V by 0 bases; bases with no gene match: 11. Sequencing was carried out using peripheral blood. This receptor was identified in an older woman with acute or convalescent COVID-19. The J gene is TRBJ2-5, the V gene TRBV5-1; the match to TRBD2 covers 9 bases. CDR3 sequence: CASSLGPPSGTRETQYF. CDR3 sequence (DNA): TGCGCCAGCAGCTTGGGCCCCCCTAGCGGGACACGGGAGACCCAGTACTTC. Full variable domain (outside the CDR3, taken from reference TRBV5-1 and TRBJ2-5): KAGVTQTPRYLIKTRGQQVTLSCSPISGHRSVSWYQQTPGQGLQFLFEYFSETQRNKGNFPGRFSGRQFSNSRSEMNVSTLELGDSALYLCASSLGPPSGTRETQYFGPGTRLLVL.